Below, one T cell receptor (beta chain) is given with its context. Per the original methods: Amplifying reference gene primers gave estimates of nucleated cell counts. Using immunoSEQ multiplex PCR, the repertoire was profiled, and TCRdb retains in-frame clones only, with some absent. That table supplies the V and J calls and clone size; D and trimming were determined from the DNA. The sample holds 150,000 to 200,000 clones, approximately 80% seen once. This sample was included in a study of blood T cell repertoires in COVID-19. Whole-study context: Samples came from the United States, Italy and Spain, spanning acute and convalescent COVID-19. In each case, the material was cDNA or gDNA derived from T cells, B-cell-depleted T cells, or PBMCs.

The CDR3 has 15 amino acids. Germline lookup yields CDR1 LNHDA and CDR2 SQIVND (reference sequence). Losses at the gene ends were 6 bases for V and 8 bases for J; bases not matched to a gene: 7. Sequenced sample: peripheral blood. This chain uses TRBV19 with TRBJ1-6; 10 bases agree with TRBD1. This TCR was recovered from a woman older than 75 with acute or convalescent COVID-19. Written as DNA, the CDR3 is TGTGCCAGTAGCTCGACGACAGGGGGCGATTCACCCCTCCACTTT. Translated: CASSSTTGGDSPLHF.